This record covers a single T cell receptor (beta chain). Its cognate antigen is unknown. From the 5' RACE reads, TCRdb called clonotypes with MiXCR, one entry per CDR3 protein. The sample comprises tens of thousands of distinct CDR3 sequences, over 6.5% of which are singletons, and almost 30% rests with the top ten. The entry originates in a study of CD8 T cells in ankylosing spondylitis. Study-level findings and limits: Within matched ankylosing spondylitis synovial fluid, disease-linked clones were reportedly significantly enriched. Peripheral blood held disease-linked clones only at relatively low frequency, and these were CD8+. Seven to nine highly homologous variants formed a TCR beta motif that appeared characteristic of ankylosing spondylitis blood.

The CDR3 extends over 16 amino acids. With V trimmed by 2 bases and J by 9 bases, 6 bases remained unmatched. The sample taken for sequencing was blood. The V gene is TRBV12-3 or TRBV12-4, the J gene TRBJ2-1; 14 bases line up with TRBD2. This sequence originates from a male donor with ankylosing spondylitis or in good health (not recorded which). The CDR3 is CASSLSTSGGVREQFF. CDR3 nucleotides: TGTGCCAGCAGTTTATCGACTAGCGGGGGGGTTCGTGAGCAGTTCTTC.